A single sample is the source of the 23 T cell receptor beta chains below, sequenced in a study of control samples from healthy donors and cancer patients. Profiled with immunoSEQ multiplex PCR; TCRdb holds only in-frame clones, not every one. This sample yields roughly 160,000 clones, of which 88% are seen a single time; roughly 5.3% belongs to the top ten. Sequencing was carried out using blood. Receptors originate from a woman in her twenties or thirties in good health.

The J gene is TRBJ2-5, the V gene TRBV24-1; tentatively, D is TRBD1 (6 bases). Deletions cut 3 bases from V and 3 bases from J, with 13 bases between. This CDR3 is built from 15 residues. Germline V gene data show CDR1 as KGHDR and CDR2 as SFDVKD. The chain's CDR3 is CATSDRRTAEETQYF. Here the CDR3 DNA reads TGTGCCACCAGTGATAGGAGGACAGCCGAAGAGACCCAGTACTTC.

The rearrangement links TRBV7-9 to TRBJ2-1, with 7 positions matching TRBD1. V was pared by 4 bases and J by 4 bases, with 7 bases of the junction left unmatched. The V gene's germline CDR1 is SEHNR and CDR2 FQNEAQ (reference sequence). CDR3 length: 15 residues. This CDR3 is CASSSGRGIYNEQFF. Written as DNA, the CDR3 is TGTGCCAGCAGCTCAGGCAGGGGGATTTACAATGAGCAGTTCTTC.

V is TRBV5-6 and J is TRBJ2-3, with no clear D. Trimming pared 3 bases from V and 2 bases from J, leaving 7 bases between. CDR3 length: 13 residues. Per the germline V gene, CDR1 is SGHDT and CDR2 is YYEEEE. The CDR3 loop reads CASSSGTTDTQYF. CDR3 nucleotides: TGTGCCAGCAGCTCTGGAACCACAGATACGCAGTATTTT.

This sequence joins TRBV28 and TRBJ2-3, with a weak D call TRBD2 (7 bases). This CDR3 has 18 residues. CDR1 is MDHEN, CDR2 SYDVKM, per germline. The ends were cut back, 1 base at V and 7 bases at J, with 24 bases in the middle. CDR3 sequence reads: CASSLSLGSGGAGYTQYF. The CDR3 bases are TGTGCCAGCAGTTTATCACTTGGATCGGGGGGCGCTGGGTATACGCAGTATTTT. The entire variable domain, with the rest obtained from reference TRBV28 and TRBJ2-3, is as follows: DVKVTQSSRYLVKRTGEKVFLECVQDMDHENMFWYRQDPGLGLRLIYFSYDVKMKEKGDIPEGYSVSREKKERFSLILESASTNQTSMYLCASSLSLGSGGAGYTQYFGPGTRLTVL.

This clone was detected only once. This chain joins TRBV29-1 and TRBJ1-5, with TRBD1 as a possible D gene (5 bases). V lost 7 bases to trimming and J lost 5 bases, with 18 bases between them. CDR3 length: 14 residues. Germline assignment: CDR1 SQVTM and CDR2 ANQGSEA. CDR3 residues: CSAQLAGRDQPQHF. Written as DNA, the CDR3 is TGCAGCGCTCAACTTGCAGGGCGTGATCAGCCCCAGCATTTT.

The chain has TRBV19 and TRBJ2-5, with 10 bases identical to TRBD1. This CDR3 spans 13 amino acids. Germline V gene lookup returns CDR1 LNHDA and CDR2 SQIVND (reference sequence). Unmatched junction bases numbered 1, after V lost 5 bases and J lost 4 bases. The CDR3 nucleotides read TGTGCCAGTAGTCGGGACAGGGGAGAGACCCAGTACTTC. Protein sequence: CASSRDRGETQYF.

This chain links TRBV9 with TRBJ1-1; no firm D call. CDR3 size: 14 residues. The V end lost 4 bases, the J end lost 9 bases, and 19 bases lay between the germline ends. Germline CDR1 and CDR2: SGDLS and YYNGEE. CDR3 coding DNA: TGTGCCAGCAGCTCCTACCTGGGAGATCCCCAAGCTTTCTTT. Translated, it gives CASSSYLGDPQAFF. The full variable domain, completed using reference TRBV9 and TRBJ1-1, is DSGVTQTPKHLITATGQRVTLRCSPRSGDLSVYWYQQSLDQGLQFLIQYYNGEERAKGNILERFSAQQFPDLHSELNLSSLELGDSALYFCASSSYLGDPQAFFGQGTRLTVV.

This chain uses TRBV3-1 (or the pseudogene TRBV3-2) with TRBJ1-2; D is possibly TRBD1 (5 bases). Trimming left V 8 bases short and J 4 bases short, with 14 bases between. The germline V gene has CDR1 LGHDT and CDR2 YNNKEL (reference sequence). This CDR3 comprises 13 residues. The CDR3, as DNA: TGTGCCAGCGGCGAGTCGGGACGCTATGGCTACACCTTC. Encoded protein: CASGESGRYGYTF.

This clone was counted a single time. J is TRBJ1-2 and V is TRBV6-2 or TRBV6-3; 10 nucleotides agree with TRBD1. CDR1 MNHEY and CDR2 SVGEGT come from the germline V gene. This CDR3 has 19 residues. V dropped 5 bases and J dropped 8; count of bases not matched to a gene: 23. As DNA, the CDR3 is TGTGCCAGCAGTCCCTCATTTTGGGACAGGGGTGGCTCATTGGTAGGCTACACCTTC. Translating it yields CASSPSFWDRGGSLVGYTF.

The V call is TRBV18, the J call TRBJ2-7, with 7 bases that match TRBD1. The V and J ends lost 8 bases and 3 bases, in that order; junction bases with no gene match: 7. Germline CDR1 is KGHSH and CDR2 is LQKENI. This CDR3 is built from 13 residues. The CDR3 sequence is CASARTGNYEQYF. In DNA, the CDR3 is TGTGCCAGCGCCCGGACAGGCAACTACGAGCAGTACTTC.

The chain combines TRBV23-1 with TRBJ2-7; tentatively, D is TRBD2 (7 bases). TRBV23-1 is an ORF for which the function is uncertain. There are 16 residues in the CDR3. V was trimmed by 3 bases and J by 2 bases, leaving 17 bases between them. CDR3 nucleotides: TGCGCCAGCAGTCAGGTCGGGGGGCTACCTCCCTACGAGCAGTACGTC. Translated: CASSQVGGLPPYEQYV.

The chain couples TRBV12-3 or TRBV12-4 to TRBJ2-1; no clear D gene. The CDR3 sequence is 12 residues long. Trimming removed 6 bases from V and 7 bases from J, with 10 bases in between. The CDR3 loop reads CASSSDRNEQFF. The CDR3 region has the DNA TGTGCCAGCAGCTCCGATCGGAATGAGCAGTTCTTC.

With regard to this clone: This could be a read error, since a much larger clone is one nucleotide away. The rearrangement uses TRBV6-4 and TRBJ1-5; D ambiguous. Germline CDR1 reads MRHNA; CDR2 reads SNTAGT. V shed 3 bases and J shed 2 bases, with 5 bases lying between them. The CDR3 runs to 13 residues. CDR3 sequence reads: CASSENGNQPQHF. The CDR3 DNA sequence: TGTGCCAGCAGTGAAAACGGCAATCAGCCCCAGCATTTT.

The V gene is TRBV12-5, the J gene TRBJ2-5, with TRBD1 as a possible D gene (5 bases). V was trimmed by 11 bases and J by 5 bases, leaving 15 bases between them. Germline CDR1 reads LGHNT; CDR2 reads FRNRAP. The CDR3 has 12 amino acids. The CDR3 is CARDSRWETQYF. The CDR3 DNA follows: TGTGCTCGAGACAGTCGATGGGAGACCCAGTACTTC.

The CDR3 sequence is CASSPQLAGVYNEQFF. In nucleotides, the CDR3 is TGTGCCAGCAGCCCTCAACTAGCGGGAGTTTACAATGAGCAGTTCTTC. The chain joins TRBV7-8 to TRBJ2-1, with TRBD2 matching 11 bases. Unmatched junction bases numbered 7, after V lost 5 bases and J lost 4 bases. Looked up from germline, CDR1 is SGHVS and CDR2 is FQNEAQ. The CDR3 length is 16 residues.

In DNA form, the CDR3 reads TGTGCCAGCAGCTTGCTAGCGGGAGGGCCGAATGAGCAGTTCTTC. This codes for CASSLLAGGPNEQFF. This chain uses TRBV7-9 with TRBJ2-1; 12 bases agree with TRBD2. CDR1 is SEHNR and CDR2 is FQNEAQ in the germline V gene (reference sequence). The CDR3 has 15 residues. Germline trimming cut 3 bases from V and 7 bases from J; bases unmatched to any gene: 4.

V is TRBV5-1 and J is TRBJ1-3; D might be TRBD1 (5 bases). From germline, CDR1 is SGHRS and CDR2 YFSETQ. The CDR3 has 16 residues. Trimming cost V 3 bases and J 0 bases, with 13 bases left between them. The CDR3 loop reads CASSSDMQSSGNTIYF. The CDR3 DNA reads as TGCGCCAGCAGCTCGGACATGCAGAGCTCTGGAAACACCATATATTTT.

The chain recombines TRBV2 with TRBJ2-3, with 8 positions matching TRBD1. The germline V gene encodes CDR1 SNHLY and CDR2 FYNNEI. J gave up 3 bases and V 7 bases, and 6 bases lay outside the gene matches. CDR3 size: 14 residues. The CDR3 reads CASTGQGRTDTQYF. In DNA, the CDR3 is TGTGCCAGCACCGGACAGGGTAGGACAGATACGCAGTATTTT.

The rearrangement joins TRBV6-1 to TRBJ1-5; the D gene is possibly TRBD1 (6 bases). The germline V gene has CDR1 MNHNS and CDR2 SASEGT. The V end lost 1 base, the J end lost 4 bases, and 8 bases lay between the germline ends. The CDR3 spans 14 residues. CDR3 DNA: TGTGCCAGCAGTGAAGGGGGGCCGAATCAGCCCCAGCATTTT. This translates into CASSEGGPNQPQHF.

Worth noting for this clone: One junction end does not reproduce the germline sequence, and a read error may be involved. V and J are TRBV12-3 or TRBV12-4 and TRBJ2-1; D unresolved. The length of the CDR3 is 12 residues. The CDR3 bases are TGTGCCAGCACCCTCTCCCACAATGAGCAGTTCTTC. It translates to CASTLSHNEQFF.

The J gene is TRBJ2-2, the V gene TRBV7-9; 7 bases agree with TRBD1. V lost 6 bases, J lost 8 bases, and 9 bases stayed unmatched. There are 14 residues in the CDR3. Germline CDR1 and CDR2: SEHNR and FQNEAQ (reference sequence). This CDR3 is CASRRTTGAGELFF. CDR3 DNA: TGTGCCAGCAGGCGTACAACAGGGGCTGGGGAGCTGTTTTTT.

V gene TRBV27 combines with J gene TRBJ1-2; no definite D call. Looked up from germline, CDR1 is MNHEY and CDR2 is SMNVEV (reference sequence). The CDR3 consists of 15 residues. Trimming stripped 5 bases from V and 6 bases from J, with 19 bases between. The CDR3 protein is CASSPDRRDIHGYTF. For the CDR3, the DNA is TGTGCCAGCAGTCCGGACCGAAGAGACATTCATGGCTACACCTTC.

This clone was found once. The chain combines TRBV11-2 with TRBJ1-4; maybe TRBD1 (5 bases). V lost 5 bases, J lost 0 bases, and 16 bases lay in between. The CDR3 covers 17 residues. The germline V gene encodes CDR1 SGHAT and CDR2 FQNNGV. The CDR3 protein is CASSALGGGATNEKLFF. The CDR3 DNA reads as TGTGCCAGCAGCGCCTTGGGGGGTGGTGCAACTAATGAAAAACTGTTTTTT.